One sample yielded the 2 T cell receptor beta chains listed below, sequenced in a study of T cell repertoires in cytomegalovirus infection. One entry per CDR3 protein, called by TCRdb with MiXCR from the reads. The sample includes hundreds of thousands of distinct CDR3 sequences, roughly 34% of them seen just once. Their recognized antigens are unknown. Here the sequenced sample was cultured PBMCs, taken from culture after CMV antigen stimulation. Source of these receptors: a human donor in good health (CMV status not recorded). Some clones in this sample may be carry-over from other donors' samples.

This clonotype has at least ten counts. The chain employs TRBV12-3 or TRBV12-4 and TRBJ1-1, with a tentative D call TRBD1 (5 bases). CDR3 length: 12 residues. V lost 5 bases to trimming and J lost 3 bases, with 7 bases between them. The CDR3 DNA reads TGTGCCAGCAGTAGGGGCCACACTGAAGCTTTCTTT. It specifies CASSRGHTEAFF.

The rearrangement links TRBV7-9 to TRBJ2-2; D gene uncertain. Per the germline V gene, CDR1 is SEHNR and CDR2 is FQNEAQ (reference sequence). This CDR3 has 13 residues. The V and J ends lost 8 bases and 0 bases respectively, with 7 bases between them. The CDR3 spells CASVRANTGELFF. CDR3 sequence (DNA): TGTGCCAGCGTACGAGCGAACACCGGGGAGCTGTTTTTT.